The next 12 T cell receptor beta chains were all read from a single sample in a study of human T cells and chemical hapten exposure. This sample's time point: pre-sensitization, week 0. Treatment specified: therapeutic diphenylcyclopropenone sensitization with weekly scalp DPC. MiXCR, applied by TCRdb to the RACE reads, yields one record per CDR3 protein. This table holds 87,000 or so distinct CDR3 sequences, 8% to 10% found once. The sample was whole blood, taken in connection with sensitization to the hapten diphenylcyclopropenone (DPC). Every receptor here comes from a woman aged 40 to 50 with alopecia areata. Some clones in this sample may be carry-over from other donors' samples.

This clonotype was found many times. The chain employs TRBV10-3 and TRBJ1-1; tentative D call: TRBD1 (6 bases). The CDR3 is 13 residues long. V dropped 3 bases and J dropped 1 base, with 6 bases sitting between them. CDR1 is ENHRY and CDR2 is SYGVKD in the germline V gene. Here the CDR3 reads CAISDRGNTEAFF. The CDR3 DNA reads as TGTGCCATCAGTGACAGGGGGAACACTGAAGCTTTCTTT.

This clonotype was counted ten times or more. CDR3 residues: CASSPRGTDNEQFF. The CDR3 nucleotides read TGTGCCAGTAGTCCTCGAGGGACAGACAATGAGCAGTTCTTC. The chain joins TRBV19 to TRBJ2-1; 7 bases agree with TRBD1. This CDR3 comprises 14 residues. CDR1 is LNHDA and CDR2 is SQIVND in the germline V gene (reference sequence). V dropped 5 bases and J dropped 5; count of bases not matched to a gene: 6.

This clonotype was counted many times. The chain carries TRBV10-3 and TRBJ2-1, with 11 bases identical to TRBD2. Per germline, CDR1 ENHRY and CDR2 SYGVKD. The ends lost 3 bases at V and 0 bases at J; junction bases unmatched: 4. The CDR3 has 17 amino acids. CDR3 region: CAISEGTSGDSYNEQFF. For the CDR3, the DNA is TGTGCCATCAGTGAAGGGACTAGCGGAGACTCCTACAATGAGCAGTTCTTC.

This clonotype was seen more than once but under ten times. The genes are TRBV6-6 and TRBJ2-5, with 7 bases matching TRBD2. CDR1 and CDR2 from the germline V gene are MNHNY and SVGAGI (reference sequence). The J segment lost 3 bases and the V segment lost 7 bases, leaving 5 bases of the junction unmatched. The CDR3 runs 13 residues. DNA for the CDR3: TGTGCCAGCACCCGGGCGGGGGAAGAGACCCAGTACTTC. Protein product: CASTRAGEETQYF.

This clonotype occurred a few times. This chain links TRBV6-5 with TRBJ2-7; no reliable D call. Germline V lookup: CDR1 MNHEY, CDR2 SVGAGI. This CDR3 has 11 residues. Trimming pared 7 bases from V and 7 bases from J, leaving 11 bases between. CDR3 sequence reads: CASKSAVEQYF. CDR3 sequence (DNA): TGTGCCAGCAAGTCGGCCGTTGAGCAGTACTTC.

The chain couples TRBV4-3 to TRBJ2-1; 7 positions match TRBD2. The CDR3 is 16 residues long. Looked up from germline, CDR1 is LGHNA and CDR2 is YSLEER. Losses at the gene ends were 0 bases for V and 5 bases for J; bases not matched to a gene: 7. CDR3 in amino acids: CASSQDRYGGNNEQFF. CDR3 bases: TGCGCCAGCAGCCAAGACAGGTACGGGGGGAACAATGAGCAGTTCTTC.

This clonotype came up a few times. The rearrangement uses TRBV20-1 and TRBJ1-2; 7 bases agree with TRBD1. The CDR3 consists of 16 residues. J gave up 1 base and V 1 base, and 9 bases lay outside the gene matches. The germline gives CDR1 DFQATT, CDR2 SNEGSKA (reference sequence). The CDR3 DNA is TGCAGTGCTAGAGGAGGAGGACAGGCTGGTAACTATGGCTACACCTTC. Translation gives CSARGGGQAGNYGYTF.

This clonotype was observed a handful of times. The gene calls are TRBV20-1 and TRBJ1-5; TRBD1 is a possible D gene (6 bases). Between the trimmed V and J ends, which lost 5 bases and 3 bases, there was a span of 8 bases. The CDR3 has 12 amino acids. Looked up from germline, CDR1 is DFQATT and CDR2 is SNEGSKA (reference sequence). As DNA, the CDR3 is TGCAGTGCTTGGACAGCCAATCAGCCCCAGCATTTT. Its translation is CSAWTANQPQHF.

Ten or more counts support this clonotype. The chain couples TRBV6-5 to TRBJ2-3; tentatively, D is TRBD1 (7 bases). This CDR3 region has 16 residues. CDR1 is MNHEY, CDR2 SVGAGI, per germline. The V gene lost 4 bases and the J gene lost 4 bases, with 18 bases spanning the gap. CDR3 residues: CASSFRQGPGADTQYF. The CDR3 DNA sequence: TGTGCCAGCAGTTTTAGACAGGGACCGGGGGCAGATACGCAGTATTTT.

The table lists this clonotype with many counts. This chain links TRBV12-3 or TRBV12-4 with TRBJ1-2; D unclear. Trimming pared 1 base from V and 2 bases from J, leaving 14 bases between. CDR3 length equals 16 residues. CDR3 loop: CASSLGSGPQNYGYTF. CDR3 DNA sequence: TGTGCCAGCAGTTTAGGGTCTGGACCTCAAAACTATGGCTACACCTTC.

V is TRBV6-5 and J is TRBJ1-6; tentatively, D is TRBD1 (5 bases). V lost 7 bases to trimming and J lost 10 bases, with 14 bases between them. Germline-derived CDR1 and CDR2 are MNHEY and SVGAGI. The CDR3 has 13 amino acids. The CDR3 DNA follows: TGTGCCAGCACTAGGGCGGGGGGATCACCCCTCCACTTT. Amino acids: CASTRAGGSPLHF.

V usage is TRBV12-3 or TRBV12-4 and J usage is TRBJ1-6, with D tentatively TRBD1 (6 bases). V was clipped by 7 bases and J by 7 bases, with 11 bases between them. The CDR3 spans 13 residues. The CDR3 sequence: CASKTTGNSPLHF. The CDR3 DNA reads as TGTGCCAGCAAAACTACAGGGAATTCACCCCTCCACTTT.